The 15 T cell receptor beta chains given below trace back to one sample, sequenced in a study of blood T cell repertoires in COVID-19. Sequencing used immunoSEQ multiplex PCR; TCRdb keeps in-frame clones, though not all of them. The data hold 400,000 or so clones, with about 87% observed a single time. Sequenced: peripheral blood. The receptors come from a human donor in a cohort sampled during active COVID-19.

V and J are TRBV9 and TRBJ2-2, with D possibly TRBD1 on 6 matching bases. Germline CDR1 and CDR2: SGDLS and YYNGEE. Trimming left V 3 bases short and J 2 bases short, with 14 bases between. The CDR3 totals 16 residues. The CDR3 reads CASSGSRDTNTGELFF. CDR3 in DNA: TGTGCCAGCAGCGGCTCCCGGGACACCAACACCGGGGAGCTGTTTTTT.

This chain links TRBV5-5 with TRBJ2-3; a weak D match, TRBD2 (7 bases). The germline V and J ends were trimmed by 0 bases and 0 bases, with 11 bases remaining between them. This CDR3 spans 16 amino acids. In germline, CDR1 is SGHKS, CDR2 YYEKEE (reference sequence). In DNA, the CDR3 is TGTGCCAGCAGCTTGGTCGGGGGGCCTAGCACAGATACGCAGTATTTT. Encoded protein: CASSLVGGPSTDTQYF.

The chain is built from TRBV2 and TRBJ1-3; TRBD1 is a possible D gene (6 bases). The CDR3 extends over 16 amino acids. Deletions cut 8 bases from V and 0 bases from J, with 17 bases between. Germline loops: CDR1 SNHLY, CDR2 FYNNEI. CDR3 bases: TGTGCCAGCGAACAGGACAGCGCCAGCTCTGGAAACACCATATATTTT. Translation: CASEQDSASSGNTIYF.

This clone was seen a few times. J is TRBJ1-4 and V is TRBV29-1; D is perhaps TRBD1 (6 bases). V lost 7 bases, J lost 8 bases, and 26 bases lay in between. CDR3 size: 16 residues. Germline lookup yields CDR1 SQVTM and CDR2 ANQGSEA. The CDR3 region is CSATSGGGSSGEKLFF. CDR3 nucleotide sequence: TGCAGCGCCACCTCCGGGGGGGGCTCCTCGGGGGAAAAACTGTTTTTT.

The chain is built from TRBV5-4 and TRBJ2-7; TRBD2 agrees at 7 bases. Trimming at V came to 0 bases and at J to 7 bases, leaving 10 bases not matched to a gene. This CDR3 spans 15 amino acids. Germline lookup yields CDR1 SGHNT and CDR2 YYREEE (reference sequence). The chain's CDR3 is CASSLGGEGVREQYF. The CDR3 region has the DNA TGTGCCAGCAGCTTGGGCGGGGAGGGTGTGCGGGAGCAGTACTTC. The variable domain in full, with the rest retrieved from reference TRBV5-4 and TRBJ2-7, is ETGVTQSPTHLIKTRGQQVTLRCSSQSGHNTVSWYQQALGQGPQFIFQYYREEENGRGNFPPRFSGLQFPNYSSELNVNALELDDSALYLCASSLGGEGVREQYFGPGTRLTVT.

This sequence joins TRBV7-9 and TRBJ2-7; D may be TRBD2 (5 bases). Germline V CDR1 and CDR2: SEHNR, FQNEAQ (reference sequence). V was pared by 5 bases and J by 3 bases, with 17 bases between. CDR3 length: 15 amino acids. The CDR3 nucleotides read TGTGCCAGCAGCCCGGGGTGGGGATCAGGCTACGAGCAGTACTTC. Its protein product is CASSPGWGSGYEQYF.

The J gene is TRBJ1-1, the V gene TRBV5-1; 7 bases match TRBD1. V shed 6 bases, J shed 0 bases, and the junction held 2 bases outside the gene matches. This CDR3 region has 13 residues. The germline gives CDR1 SGHRS, CDR2 YFSETQ. The DNA for the CDR3 is TGCGCCAGCAACAGGGGCGTGAACACTGAAGCTTTCTTT. Amino acid sequence: CASNRGVNTEAFF. Complete variable domain (other parts from reference TRBV5-1 and TRBJ1-1): KAGVTQTPRYLIKTRGQQVTLSCSPISGHRSVSWYQQTPGQGLQFLFEYFSETQRNKGNFPGRFSGRQFSNSRSEMNVSTLELGDSALYLCASNRGVNTEAFFGQGTRLTVV.

This clone has just one count. V is TRBV19 and J is TRBJ1-1; the D gene is possibly TRBD1 (6 bases). CDR1 is LNHDA and CDR2 is SQIVND in the germline V gene (reference sequence). The CDR3 spans 18 residues. V was clipped by 4 bases and J by 4 bases, with 25 bases between them. CDR3: CASSTPPGVGFGSTEAFF. As DNA, the CDR3 is TGTGCCAGTAGTACCCCTCCAGGGGTTGGTTTTGGGAGCACTGAAGCTTTCTTT.

The chain links TRBV6-5 to TRBJ1-2, with 11 bases lining up with TRBD1. The CDR3 length is 14 residues. CDR1 and CDR2 (germline): MNHEY, SVGAGI. Unmatched junction bases numbered 5, after V lost 7 bases and J lost 4 bases. CDR3 DNA: TGTGCCAGCACTCCGGACAGGGGGCCCTATGGCTACACCTTC. This translates into CASTPDRGPYGYTF.

The chain uses TRBV5-1 and TRBJ2-5; 11 bases fit TRBD2. V dropped 4 bases and J dropped 3; count of bases not matched to a gene: 8. CDR3 length: 16 residues. Per germline, CDR1 SGHRS and CDR2 YFSETQ. The CDR3 loop reads CASSIGTSGSKETQYF. The CDR3 DNA reads as TGCGCCAGCAGCATCGGGACTAGCGGATCAAAAGAGACCCAGTACTTC.

The chain recombines TRBV6-5 with TRBJ2-5; TRBD1 is a possible D gene (6 bases). V was trimmed by 5 bases and J by 2 bases, leaving 9 bases between them. The CDR3 covers 13 residues. Germline CDR1 reads MNHEY; CDR2 reads SVGAGI. The CDR3 nucleotides read TGTGCCAGCAGTCCTGACAGGCAAGAGACCCAGTACTTC. Translated, it gives CASSPDRQETQYF.

J is TRBJ2-3 and V is TRBV6-2 or TRBV6-3; 7 positions agree with TRBD2. From germline, CDR1 is MNHEY and CDR2 SVGEGT. This CDR3 has 16 amino acids. V dropped 2 bases and J dropped 0; count of bases not matched to a gene: 5. The DNA for the CDR3 is TGTGCCAGCAGTTACGGCGGGAGAACTAGCACAGATACGCAGTATTTT. Protein: CASSYGGRTSTDTQYF.

This clone was seen once. This chain joins TRBV10-3 and TRBJ1-1, with D possibly TRBD1 on 6 matching bases. The CDR3 is 16 residues long. Germline V CDR1 and CDR2: ENHRY, SYGVKD. Trimming took 10 bases from V and 3 from J, leaving 24 bases between them. CDR3 in DNA: TGTGCCAGCGAAGGCGGGGGCGGGGGACGGGACACTGAAGCTTTCTTT. Residues: CASEGGGGGRDTEAFF.

The V call is TRBV7-2, the J call TRBJ2-7; 7 nucleotides match TRBD2. The length of the CDR3 is 15 residues. CDR1 is SGHTA and CDR2 is FQGNSA in the germline V gene. The V segment lost 4 bases and the J segment 3 bases; nucleotides outside the gene matches: 9. Here the CDR3 DNA reads TGTGCCAGCAGCTCCAATAGCGGGTCAATCTACGAGCAGTACTTC. It encodes CASSSNSGSIYEQYF.

The J gene is TRBJ2-1, the V gene TRBV15, with 15 bases matching TRBD2. Trimming removed 3 bases from V and 9 bases from J; junction bases left unmatched: 3. Germline CDR1 is LNHNV and CDR2 is YYDKDF (reference sequence). CDR3 length: 15 residues. In nucleotides, the CDR3 is TGTGCCACCAGCAGTGGACTAGCGGGAGGGGCTGAGCAGTTCTTC. It yields the protein CATSSGLAGGAEQFF.